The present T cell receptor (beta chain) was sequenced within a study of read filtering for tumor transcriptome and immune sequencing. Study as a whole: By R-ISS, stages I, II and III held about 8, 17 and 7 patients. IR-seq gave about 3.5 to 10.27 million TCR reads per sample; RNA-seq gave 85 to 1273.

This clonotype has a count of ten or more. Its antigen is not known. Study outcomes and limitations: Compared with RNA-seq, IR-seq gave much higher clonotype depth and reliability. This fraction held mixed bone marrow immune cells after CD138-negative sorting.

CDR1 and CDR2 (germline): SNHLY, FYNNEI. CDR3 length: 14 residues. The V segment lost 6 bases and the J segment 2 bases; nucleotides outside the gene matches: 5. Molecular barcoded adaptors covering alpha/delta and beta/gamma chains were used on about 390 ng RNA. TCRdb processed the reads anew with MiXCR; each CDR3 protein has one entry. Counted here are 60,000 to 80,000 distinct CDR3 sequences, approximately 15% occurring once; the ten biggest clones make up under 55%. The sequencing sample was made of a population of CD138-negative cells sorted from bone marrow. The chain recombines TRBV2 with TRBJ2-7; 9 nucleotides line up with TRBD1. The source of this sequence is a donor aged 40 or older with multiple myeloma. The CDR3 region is CASREDRGPYEQYF. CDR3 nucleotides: TGTGCCAGCAGGGAGGACAGGGGCCCCTACGAGCAGTACTTC.